The 3 T cell receptor beta chains below come from one sample, sequenced in a study of blood T cell repertoires in COVID-19. The table came from immunoSEQ multiplex PCR; TCRdb's copy has only in-frame clones and leaves some out. Among about 480,000 clones listed, 80% to 90% were seen once. The sequenced sample consisted of peripheral blood. The receptors come from a man aged 18 to 30 with COVID-19, enrolled during active disease.

The chain uses TRBV5-4 and TRBJ1-2; D is ambiguous. The V end lost 4 bases, the J end lost 6 bases, and 7 bases lay between the germline ends. There are 11 residues in the CDR3. Germline V gene sequence: CDR1 SGHNT, CDR2 YYREEE (reference sequence). This CDR3 is CASSLSNGYTF. CDR3 bases: TGTGCCAGCAGCCTATCGAATGGCTACACCTTC.

V usage is TRBV5-6 and J usage is TRBJ1-4; tentative D call: TRBD1 (6 bases). The germline CDR1 and CDR2 sequences are SGHDT and YYEEEE. This CDR3 region has 14 residues. V lost 0 bases to trimming and J lost 6 bases, with 9 bases between them. The chain's CDR3 is CASSLVQGHEKLFF. In nucleotides, the CDR3 is TGTGCCAGCAGCTTGGTACAGGGACATGAAAAACTGTTTTTT.

This sequence joins TRBV5-6 and TRBJ2-3; no reliable D call. Germline assignment: CDR1 SGHDT and CDR2 YYEEEE. The CDR3 runs 13 residues. The V gene lost 2 bases and the J gene lost 1 base, with 5 bases spanning the gap. The CDR3 bases are TGTGCCAGCAGCTTACAACGCACAGATACGCAGTATTTT. Translation gives CASSLQRTDTQYF.